The 8 T cell receptor beta chains listed next were all sequenced from one sample in a study of blood T cell repertoires in COVID-19. TCRdb's copy holds only in-frame clones and misses some; the assay was immunoSEQ multiplex PCR. The sample lists about 82,000 clones, around 80% occurring once. Sequencing was done on a sample of peripheral blood. These receptors originate from a woman aged 40-49 years with active or convalescent COVID-19.

This clone was seen just once. V usage is TRBV6-2 or TRBV6-3 and J usage is TRBJ2-1; possible D gene TRBD1, 6 bases. The ends were cut back, 6 bases at V and 7 bases at J, with 10 bases in the middle. The CDR3 loop spans 12 amino acids. Germline assignment: CDR1 MNHEY and CDR2 SVGEGT. CDR3 sequence reads: CASSLRGNEQFF. In nucleotides, the CDR3 is TGTGCCAGCAGCCTTAGGGGGAATGAGCAGTTCTTC.

The rearrangement joins TRBV6-4 to TRBJ2-1; 7 bases align to TRBD1. This CDR3 comprises 15 residues. Germline CDR1 MRHNA, CDR2 SNTAGT. V was pared by 6 bases and J by 0 bases, with 5 bases of the junction left unmatched. In DNA form, the CDR3 reads TGTGCCAGCAGACAGGGGATGGGCTCCTACAATGAGCAGTTCTTC. Translation gives CASRQGMGSYNEQFF.

This clone has more than one count but fewer than ten. The chain uses TRBV7-9 and TRBJ2-7, with 10 bases that match TRBD1. V shed 1 base and J 4 bases; nucleotides not matched to a gene: 1. Germline loops: CDR1 SEHNR, CDR2 FQNEAQ (reference sequence). This CDR3 region has 14 residues. CDR3 loop: CASSLGGQGYEQYF. DNA of the CDR3: TGTGCCAGCAGCTTAGGGGGACAGGGGTACGAGCAGTACTTC. Supplemented by reference TRBV7-9 and TRBJ2-7, the full variable domain reads DTGVSQNPRHKITKRGQNVTFRCDPISEHNRLYWYRQTLGQGPEFLTYFQNEAQLEKSRLLSDRFSAERPKGSFSTLEIQRTEQGDSAMYLCASSLGGQGYEQYFGPGTRLTVT.

This chain connects TRBV9 to TRBJ1-5, with 7 bases fitting TRBD1. Germline values: CDR1 SGDLS, CDR2 YYNGEE. This CDR3 spans 15 amino acids. J gave up 7 bases and V 0 bases, and 7 bases lay outside the gene matches. CDR3 DNA sequence: TGTGCCAGCAGCGTAGGAACAGGGGCTGGGCAGCCCCAGCATTTT. It codes for CASSVGTGAGQPQHF.

The V call is TRBV28, the J call TRBJ2-1, with D uncertain. The germline gives CDR1 MDHEN, CDR2 SYDVKM. This CDR3 is 14 amino acids long. Trimming removed 3 bases from V and 2 bases from J, with 8 bases in between. CDR3 residues: CASSLIQAYNEQFF. CDR3 bases: TGTGCCAGCAGTTTGATACAAGCCTACAATGAGCAGTTCTTC. Combining the CDR3 with reference TRBV28 and TRBJ2-1 gives the whole variable domain DVKVTQSSRYLVKRTGEKVFLECVQDMDHENMFWYRQDPGLGLRLIYFSYDVKMKEKGDIPEGYSVSREKKERFSLILESASTNQTSMYLCASSLIQAYNEQFFGPGTRLTVL.

The V and J genes are TRBV27 and TRBJ2-1; D is uncertain. Germline loops: CDR1 MNHEY, CDR2 SMNVEV (reference sequence). This CDR3 has 13 residues. V lost 5 bases to trimming and J lost 3 bases, with 8 bases between them. The CDR3 nucleotides are TGTGCCAGCAGTCCTAACAGCTACAATGAGCAGTTCTTC. Residues: CASSPNSYNEQFF.

In its sample, this clone was seen a few times. The chain uses TRBV5-1 and TRBJ2-1, with no clear D. The CDR3 is 15 amino acids. Germline V gene data show CDR1 as SGHRS and CDR2 as YFSETQ. The V gene lost 4 bases and the J gene lost 2 bases, with 13 bases spanning the gap. This CDR3 reads CASSPLGSTYNEQFF. The CDR3 DNA reads TGCGCCAGCAGCCCGCTAGGCTCCACCTACAATGAGCAGTTCTTC.

The V call is TRBV19, the J call TRBJ2-1; 8 nucleotides align to TRBD1. This CDR3 comprises 13 residues. V trimming: 4 bases; J trimming: 10 bases; junction bases outside the gene matches: 6. CDR1 LNHDA and CDR2 SQIVND come from the germline V gene (reference sequence). CDR3 sequence (DNA): TGTGCCAGTAGTACGGACAGGGAAGGGGAGCAGTTCTTC. Its protein product is CASSTDREGEQFF.